A single T cell receptor beta chain is shown here with its context. The antigen is not known. This sample is drawn from a study of blood T cells in healthy people across ages. General study results and limits: Both naive CD4+ cell counts and diversity were greater in long-lived donors than in aged donors.

With a J-beta primer mix and a sample-barcoded 5' primer, a second PCR ran 7 to 11 cycles. Every cDNA was tagged by a template-switch adaptor with 12 random nucleotides. TCRdb processed the 5' RACE reads anew with MiXCR; each CDR3 protein has one entry. Found here are about 1.8 million distinct CDR3 sequences, 49% of them singletons; the top ten hold roughly 2.1%. The CDR3 length is 14 residues. Looked up from germline, CDR1 is MNHEY and CDR2 is SVGEGT. The ends were cut back, 5 bases at V and 2 bases at J, with 11 bases in the middle. The clonotype originates from a woman in her thirties or forties in good health. The sample taken for sequencing was blood. This chain connects TRBV6-2 or TRBV6-3 to TRBJ2-3; D is unclear. The CDR3 DNA reads TGTGCCAGCAGTCATGTCGGTTACACAGATACGCAGTATTTT. This sequence encodes CASSHVGYTDTQYF.